The text below deals with one T cell receptor (beta chain). Its antigen is undetermined. This record belongs to a study of vaccination effects on CD4 cells after COVID-19. At the level of the study: Two convalescent patients were sampled 16 days and one week before vaccination.

Germline CDR1 is LNHDA and CDR2 is SQIVND (reference sequence). With 4 bases clipped from V and 7 bases from J, the junction kept 12 bases outside the gene matches. The CDR3 totals 16 residues. Findings and caveats of the study: Late post-vaccination samples showed marked contraction of infection- and vaccine-induced clones.

Method: immunoSEQ multiplex PCR; TCRdb's copy keeps in-frame clones and lacks some. Of approximately 31,000 clones listed, under 85% are singletons. ViraFEST expansion of antigen-specific CD4+ T cells with viral peptide pools preceded sequencing. Between days 9 and 10 of culture, CD4+ T cells were separated out. By PCR, the person was confirmed to have had SARS-CoV-2 infection between March and December 2020. A few million PBMC were seeded per well and grown in the presence of 10 IU/ml IL-2 and about 10 ug/ml peptides. The sample was CD4+ T cells from PBMCs cultured with a peptide pool, taken before COVID-19 vaccination. This chain uses TRBV19 with TRBJ1-2, with TRBD1 matching over 10 bases. This TCR came from a human donor who had a prior SARS-CoV-2 infection. This CDR3 reads CASSRTSTGGFGGYTF. CDR3 nucleotides: TGTGCCAGTAGTAGAACCTCGACAGGGGGCTTTGGTGGCTACACCTTC.